This is a list of T cell receptor beta chains from one sample in a study of T cell responses to AZD1222 COVID-19 vaccine. The data were produced by immunoSEQ multiplex PCR, yet TCRdb's version contains in-frame clones alone and is incomplete. The data contain 110,000 to 150,000 clones, roughly 92% of them singletons. The sequencing used peripheral blood, collected on day 0 of AZD1222 vaccination. The receptors stem from an adult in good health. Each CDR3 is given without its conserved first and last residue. The D gene is left open where the match is weak.

len,v_gene,j_gene,d_gene,CDR3aa
12,TRBV19,TRBJ1-2,.,ASTPRGEPYGYT
14,TRBV11-3,TRBJ2-1,TRBD2,ASSSVPAGGPGEQF
13,TRBV27,TRBJ2-1,TRBD1,ASRADRGSYNEQF
13,TRBV2,TRBJ2-1,.,ASSRGPWVDNEQF
14,TRBV27,TRBJ2-3,.,ASSLTTTGATDTQY
15,TRBV2,TRBJ2-2,.,ASSESPGTGNTGELF
14,TRBV4-2,TRBJ1-5,TRBD1,ASSQVGGQSNQPQH
12,TRBV7-8,TRBJ1-1,.,ASSLEGRASEAF
10,TRBV12-3/TRBV12-4,TRBJ2-5,.,ASSRGEKTQY
11,TRBV12-3/TRBV12-4,TRBJ2-1,TRBD2,ASSLAGVDEQF